This passage covers 4 T cell receptor beta chains from one sample sequenced in a study of blood T cell repertoires in COVID-19. Here immunoSEQ multiplex PCR was the method, and the copy in TCRdb shows in-frame clones only, minus some. The repertoire consists of about 260,000 clones, with nearly 90% occurring once and the leading ten covering about 0.7%. Sequencing input: peripheral blood. Receptors originate from a human donor in a cohort sampled during active COVID-19.

The chain combines TRBV5-4 with TRBJ1-2, with a weak D call TRBD1 (5 bases). V was shortened by 1 base and J by 4 bases, with 11 bases between the two germline ends. Per germline, CDR1 SGHNT and CDR2 YYREEE (reference sequence). This CDR3 contains 14 residues. The CDR3 region is CASSLTGQTYGYTF. The DNA for the CDR3 is TGTGCCAGCAGCTTGACAGGCCAAACCTATGGCTACACCTTC.

V is TRBV11-2 and J is TRBJ1-3; D unresolved. The germline CDR1 and CDR2 sequences are SGHAT and FQNNGV. The CDR3 runs 13 residues. The ends were cut back, 4 bases at V and 3 bases at J, with 7 bases in the middle. The CDR3 coding sequence is TGTGCCAGCAGCTCCCAACTTGGAAACACCATATATTTT. It yields the protein CASSSQLGNTIYF.

The chain recombines TRBV7-9 with TRBJ2-7; D is possibly TRBD2 (6 bases). Looked up from germline, CDR1 is SEHNR and CDR2 is FQNEAQ (reference sequence). V lost 5 bases and J 3 bases, leaving 14 bases between the germline ends. CDR3 length: 14 amino acids. The CDR3 reads CASSTPGLIYEQYF. In nucleotides, the CDR3 is TGTGCCAGCAGCACTCCGGGACTGATCTACGAGCAGTACTTC.

The chain carries TRBV7-9 and TRBJ1-2; D not resolved. The V end lost 1 base, the J end lost 8 bases, and 11 bases lay between the germline ends. The CDR3 extends over 13 amino acids. The germline CDR1 and CDR2 sequences are SEHNR and FQNEAQ (reference sequence). Here the CDR3 DNA reads TGTGCCAGCAGCTTAGAGGCCGCCGGGGGCTACACCTTC. Its translation: CASSLEAAGGYTF.